This TCR beta chain was documented in a study of cytomegalovirus exposure and HLA in healthy donors. Primers: 60 Vbeta forward and 13 Jbeta reverse. The table came from immunoSEQ multiplex PCR; TCRdb's copy has only in-frame clones and leaves some out. The profile shows 160,000 or so clones, approximately 81% of them singletons. Study results and caveats: Rare sequences made up most TCRs, while some public TCRs were found in many donors. A later analysis reported that several of the most significant clusters appeared to be linked to common viral pathogens, among them Epstein-Barr virus.

About this clone itself: Its antigen is not identified.

The CDR3 is 16 residues long. Trimming took 4 bases from V and 4 from J, leaving 20 bases between them. CDR1 is ENHRY and CDR2 is SYGVKD in the germline V gene. The chain employs TRBV10-3 and TRBJ2-7, with D tentatively TRBD1 (7 bases). The receptor was derived from a man aged 25 to 45 in good health and CMV-seronegative. What was sequenced was PBMCs. The CDR3 loop is CAISGIQGLASYEQYF. As DNA, the CDR3 is TGTGCCATCAGTGGAATACAGGGGCTAGCGTCTTACGAGCAGTACTTC.